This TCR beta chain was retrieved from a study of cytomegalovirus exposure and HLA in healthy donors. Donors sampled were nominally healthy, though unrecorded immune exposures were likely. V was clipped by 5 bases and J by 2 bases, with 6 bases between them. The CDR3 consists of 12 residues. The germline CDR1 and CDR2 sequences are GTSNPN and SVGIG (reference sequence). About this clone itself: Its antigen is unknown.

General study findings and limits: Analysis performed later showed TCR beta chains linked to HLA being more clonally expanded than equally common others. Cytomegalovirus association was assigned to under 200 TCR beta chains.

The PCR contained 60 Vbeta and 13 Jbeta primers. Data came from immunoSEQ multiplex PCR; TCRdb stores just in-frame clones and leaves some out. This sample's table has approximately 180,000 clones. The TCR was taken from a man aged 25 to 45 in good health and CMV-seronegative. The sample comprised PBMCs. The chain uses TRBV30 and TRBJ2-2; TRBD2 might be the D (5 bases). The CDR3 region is CAWEGNTGELFF. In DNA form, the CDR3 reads TGTGCCTGGGAGGGAAACACCGGGGAGCTGTTTTTT.